Listed here are 30 T cell receptor beta chains from one sample, sequenced in a study of regulatory T cells in long-lasting Graves disease. Time point: newly diagnosed GD, antithyroid drugs for less than 3 months. Isolated PBMC RNA provided the starting material for the TCR library. To make TCR beta libraries, researchers used iRepertoire HTBI primers and Arm-PCR of CDR3 regions. TCRdb analysed the multiplex PCR reads with MiXCR anew, one entry per CDR3 protein. The repertoire holds roughly 500,000 distinct CDR3 sequences, with less than 15% as singletons. This sample also belongs to another study, concerning T cells in Graves' hyperthyroidism and ophthalmopathy.

The source material was peripheral blood mononuclear cells (PBMCs), sampled at new diagnosis, from a patient treated with antithyroid drugs. These receptor sequences come from a man younger than 40 with Graves disease.

This clonotype was recorded many times. The chain joins TRBV19 to TRBJ1-2; TRBD1 aligns across 7 bases. This CDR3 region has 13 residues. V was pared by 9 bases and J by 3 bases, with 7 bases of the junction left unmatched. Germline-derived CDR1 and CDR2 are LNHDA and SQIVND (reference sequence). For the CDR3, the DNA is TGTGCCAGCGGGACAGCCCTTGACTATGGCTACACCTTC. Translated, it gives CASGTALDYGYTF.

This clonotype occurred many times. The J gene is TRBJ1-2, the V gene TRBV2, with TRBD1 matching over 7 bases. Trimming cost V 8 bases and J 7 bases; bases outside gene matches: 7. Germline values: CDR1 SNHLY, CDR2 FYNNEI. The CDR3 has 12 amino acids. The CDR3 coding sequence is TGTGCCAGCGGCCGGGACAGCGCTGGCTACACCTTC. It is translated as CASGRDSAGYTF.

Regarding this clonotype: A much bigger clone sits one base away, suggesting this may be a read error. J is TRBJ2-5 and V is TRBV12-3 or TRBV12-4; no definite D call. The CDR3 spans 12 residues. Deletions cut 8 bases from V and 3 bases from J, with 10 bases between. The CDR3 loop is CASGIPEETQYF. CDR3 in DNA: TGTGCCAGCGGCATACCGGAAGAGACCCAGTACTTC.

This clonotype was detected ten times or more. The V call is TRBV20-1, the J call TRBJ2-3; a possible D gene is TRBD2 (5 bases). This CDR3 has 13 amino acids. The germline V and J ends were trimmed by 5 bases and 0 bases, with 9 bases remaining between them. Germline values: CDR1 DFQATT, CDR2 SNEGSKA (reference sequence). Here the CDR3 DNA reads TGCAGTGCTGCGGGCGCTAGCACAGATACGCAGTATTTT. It codes for CSAAGASTDTQYF.

This clonotype was counted at least ten times. This chain links TRBV6-1 with TRBJ2-3, with TRBD2 as a possible D gene (6 bases). The CDR3 sequence is 16 residues long. Germline V gene sequence: CDR1 MNHNS, CDR2 SASEGT. The germline V and J ends were trimmed by 2 bases and 1 base, with 13 bases remaining between them. The CDR3 bases are TGTGCCAGCAGTGAAACTGTGGGAGGTGGCACAGATACGCAGTATTTT. Translated: CASSETVGGGTDTQYF.

This clonotype was observed many times. V usage is TRBV20-1 and J usage is TRBJ2-1; D not certain. The ends were cut back, 5 bases at V and 4 bases at J, with 12 bases in the middle. Germline CDR1 is DFQATT and CDR2 is SNEGSKA (reference sequence). CDR3 length: 13 residues. CDR3 protein: CSARWTKYNEQFF. CDR3 DNA: TGCAGTGCTCGTTGGACCAAATACAATGAGCAGTTCTTC.

This clonotype was picked up many times. A junction boundary mismatches the germline segment, possibly from a read error. Here the CDR3 reads CASSSRGSQETQYF. Written as DNA, the CDR3 is TGTGCCAGCAGCTCCCGGGGGAGCCAAGAGACCCAGTACTTC. The chain is built from TRBV5-1 and TRBJ2-5; possibly TRBD2 for D (6 bases). This CDR3 region has 14 residues. Germline loops: CDR1 SGHRS, CDR2 YFSETQ. The full variable domain, rest sourced from reference TRBV5-1 and TRBJ2-5, is KAGVTQTPRYLIKTRGQQVTLSCSPISGHRSVSWYQQTPGQGLQFLFEYFSETQRNKGNFPGRFSGRQFSNSRSEMNVSTLELGDSALYLCASSSRGSQETQYFGPGTRLLVL.

This clonotype was found a few times. The chain uses TRBV28 and TRBJ2-7; TRBD1 matches at 12 bases. Germline CDR1 is MDHEN and CDR2 is SYDVKM. This CDR3 region has 15 residues. The V gene end was trimmed by 6 bases and the J gene end by 3 bases; junction bases not matched to a gene: 6. Here the CDR3 reads CASSQGQGAGYEQYF. CDR3 sequence (DNA): TGTGCCAGCAGCCAGGGACAGGGGGCCGGCTACGAGCAGTACTTC.

This clonotype was detected only a few times. The chain has TRBV5-1 and TRBJ2-7, with 7 bases aligning to TRBD1. The germline CDR1 and CDR2 sequences are SGHRS and YFSETQ. CDR3 length: 15 amino acids. V trimming: 2 bases; J trimming: 4 bases; junction bases outside the gene matches: 9. CDR3 residues: CASSFDGQEFYEQYF. The CDR3 nucleotides are TGCGCCAGCAGCTTTGATGGACAGGAATTTTACGAGCAGTACTTC.

This chain connects TRBV19 to TRBJ2-4; a possible D gene is TRBD2 (6 bases). CDR3 length: 19 amino acids. The germline gives CDR1 LNHDA, CDR2 SQIVND (reference sequence). Trimming took off 3 bases at V and 0 bases at J, with 21 bases between the two ends. DNA for the CDR3: TGTGCCAGTAGTATCCGACCGGGACTTCCTCAGATAGCCAAAAACATTCAGTACTTC. Its protein product is CASSIRPGLPQIAKNIQYF.

The table lists this clonotype with many counts. The chain employs TRBV18 and TRBJ2-7; TRBD1 matches 8 bases. V shed 3 bases and J 4 bases; nucleotides not matched to a gene: 2. The V gene's germline CDR1 is KGHSH and CDR2 LQKENI. The CDR3 runs to 13 residues. The DNA of the CDR3 is TGTGCCAGCTCACCCGGGACAGGTTACGAGCAGTACTTC. It is translated as CASSPGTGYEQYF.

The chain is built from TRBV19 and TRBJ2-3; 9 nucleotides agree with TRBD2. The V gene end was trimmed by 7 bases and the J gene end by 2 bases; junction bases not matched to a gene: 16. The CDR3 spans 18 residues. Germline-derived CDR1 and CDR2 are LNHDA and SQIVND (reference sequence). The CDR3 DNA is TGTGCCAGTACCCGGCGGGGGGGACAAGGAGCGCTCACAGATACGCAGTATTTT. As protein: CASTRRGGQGALTDTQYF.

This clonotype was counted many times. In nucleotides, the CDR3 is TGTGCCAGCAGCTTAGGGCGGGGCGTCAGGTCACCCCTCCACTTT. It is translated as CASSLGRGVRSPLHF. The rearrangement links TRBV7-2 to TRBJ1-6; tentatively, D is TRBD1 (5 bases). V lost 1 base and J 10 bases, leaving 14 bases between the germline ends. This CDR3 has 15 amino acids. Germline V gives CDR1 SGHTA, CDR2 FQGNSA.

This clonotype was seen more than once but under ten times. The chain employs TRBV9 and TRBJ1-3; D uncertain. The germline V and J ends were trimmed by 5 bases and 0 bases, with 15 bases remaining between them. The CDR3 runs to 16 residues. CDR1 and CDR2 (germline): SGDLS, YYNGEE. The CDR3 spells CASSPTVGYSGNTIYF. DNA of the CDR3: TGTGCCAGCAGTCCAACGGTGGGGTACTCTGGAAACACCATATATTTT.

V is TRBV4-1 and J is TRBJ1-6, with TRBD1 matching 8 bases. V shed 1 base, J shed 5 bases, and the junction held 4 bases outside the gene matches. Germline CDR1 and CDR2: MGHRA and YSYEKL. The CDR3 extends over 16 amino acids. CDR3 protein: CASSQVTGGNNSPLHF. Written as DNA, the CDR3 is TGCGCCAGCAGCCAAGTCACAGGGGGAAATAATTCACCCCTCCACTTT.

The V and J genes are TRBV7-2 and TRBJ2-1, with 7 bases fitting TRBD2. V was pared by 2 bases and J by 7 bases, with 5 bases of the junction left unmatched. The CDR3 runs 14 residues. From germline, CDR1 is SGHTA and CDR2 FQGNSA. Written as DNA, the CDR3 is TGTGCCAGCAGCTTAAGCGGGAAGAGAAATGAGCAGTTCTTC. It codes for CASSLSGKRNEQFF. The complete variable domain, with remaining parts taken from reference TRBV7-2 and TRBJ2-1, reads GAGVSQSPSNKVTEKGKDVELRCDPISGHTALYWYRQSLGQGLEFLIYFQGNSAPDKSGLPSDRFSAERTGGSVSTLTIQRTQQEDSAVYLCASSLSGKRNEQFFGPGTRLTVL.

This clonotype appeared a few times. The genes are TRBV27 and TRBJ1-2; D call uncertain. Trimming cost V 5 bases and J 4 bases, with 14 bases left between them. Germline V gene lookup returns CDR1 MNHEY and CDR2 SMNVEV (reference sequence). This CDR3 contains 14 residues. The CDR3 reads CASSLDGRTYGYTF. The CDR3 DNA follows: TGTGCCAGCAGTCTTGACGGGCGCACCTATGGCTACACCTTC.

On this clonotype itself: This may be a read error, as it is one base from a much larger clone. The rearrangement uses TRBV11-2 and TRBJ1-2, with 7 positions matching TRBD1. The V gene's germline CDR1 is SGHAT and CDR2 FQNNGV. This CDR3 has 13 residues. J lost 5 bases, V lost 8 bases, and 8 bases had no gene match. The CDR3 loop reads CASGRAGGYGYTF. In DNA form, the CDR3 reads TGTGCCAGCGGAAGAGCAGGGGGGTATGGCTACACCTTC.

This clonotype was seen repeatedly, ten times or more. The CDR3 region has the DNA TGTGCCAGCAGGACTAGCGGGAGTTATGAGCAGTTCTTC. Encoded protein: CASRTSGSYEQFF. This chain links TRBV7-9 with TRBJ2-1; 12 nucleotides match TRBD2. The germline V gene encodes CDR1 SEHNR and CDR2 FQNEAQ (reference sequence). Trimming removed 6 bases from V and 8 bases from J; junction bases left unmatched: 2. The CDR3 totals 13 residues.

In this sample, this clonotype turned up many times. V is TRBV7-9 and J is TRBJ2-7; unclear D gene. Looked up from germline, CDR1 is SEHNR and CDR2 is FQNEAQ (reference sequence). This CDR3 region has 11 residues. The V gene lost 8 bases and the J gene lost 4 bases, with 9 bases spanning the gap. This chain's CDR3 is CASASEYEQYF. The CDR3 DNA reads as TGTGCCAGCGCTTCCGAATACGAGCAGTACTTC. The full variable domain, in which reference TRBV7-9 and TRBJ2-7 provide the parts outside the CDR3, is DTGVSQNPRHKITKRGQNVTFRCDPISEHNRLYWYRQTLGQGPEFLTYFQNEAQLEKSRLLSDRFSAERPKGSFSTLEIQRTEQGDSAMYLCASASEYEQYFGPGTRLTVT.

Many counts were recorded for this clonotype. The chain has TRBV12-5 and TRBJ2-7; D unresolved. Germline V gives CDR1 LGHNT, CDR2 FRNRAP. V was trimmed by 2 bases and J by 1 base, leaving 9 bases between them. This CDR3 spans 14 amino acids. The CDR3 DNA reads as TGTGCTAGTGGTTTGACCGGACCGTCCTACGAGCAGTACTTC. It codes for CASGLTGPSYEQYF.

This clonotype has a count of ten or more. The genes are TRBV20-1 and TRBJ2-5; TRBD1 aligns across 12 bases. CDR1 DFQATT and CDR2 SNEGSKA come from the germline V gene (reference sequence). Trimming removed 0 bases from V and 4 bases from J; junction bases left unmatched: 6. This CDR3 spans 16 amino acids. CDR3 in amino acids: CSARDGGQGAGETQYF. DNA for the CDR3: TGCAGTGCTAGAGATGGGGGACAGGGGGCTGGAGAGACCCAGTACTTC.

This clonotype was found many times. This sequence joins TRBV29-1 and TRBJ1-4; TRBD1 aligns across 7 bases. The germline V gene has CDR1 SQVTM and CDR2 ANQGSEA. The J segment lost 3 bases and the V segment lost 6 bases, leaving 1 base of the junction unmatched. This CDR3 is 12 amino acids long. The CDR3: CSVQGPNEKLFF. The CDR3 nucleotides are TGCAGCGTACAGGGGCCTAATGAAAAACTGTTTTTT.

As to this clonotype: This may stem from a read error, because a much larger clone lies one nucleotide away. The gene calls are TRBV11-2 and TRBJ2-7; 7 positions match TRBD2. Per germline, CDR1 SGHAT and CDR2 FQNNGV. Trimming at V came to 5 bases and at J to 7 bases, leaving 14 bases not matched to a gene. The CDR3 is 15 amino acids. The CDR3 sequence is CASSGVVTGGSEQYF. The CDR3 region has the DNA TGTGCCAGCAGCGGCGTCGTGACGGGAGGTAGTGAGCAGTACTTC.

The chain uses TRBV6-1 and TRBJ2-1, with D possibly being TRBD1 (6 bases). Germline-derived CDR1 and CDR2 are MNHNS and SASEGT. With 3 bases removed from V and 5 bases from J, the gap between germline ends came to 11 bases. The CDR3 has 14 residues. The CDR3 reads CASSERTVNNEQFF. The DNA for the CDR3 is TGTGCCAGCAGTGAGCGGACAGTTAACAATGAGCAGTTCTTC.

The chain is built from TRBV6-1 and TRBJ2-1; maybe TRBD2 (6 bases). The CDR3 covers 13 residues. The V and J ends lost 7 bases and 8 bases respectively, with 15 bases between them. Germline loops: CDR1 MNHNS, CDR2 SASEGT. Here the CDR3 DNA reads TGTGCCAGCACTCGGCCGGGGGACGATGAGCAGTTCTTC. This codes for CASTRPGDDEQFF.

This chain links TRBV15 with TRBJ2-7, with D possibly matching TRBD1 (6 bases). Germline CDR1 is LNHNV and CDR2 is YYDKDF (reference sequence). This CDR3 has 14 residues. V lost 2 bases and J lost 0, with 8 bases in between. The CDR3 DNA reads as TGTGCCACCAGCAGACAGGGGAGCTCCTACGAGCAGTACTTC. Encoded protein: CATSRQGSSYEQYF.

The table lists this clonotype with many counts. V gene TRBV6-9 combines with J gene TRBJ2-7; 8 bases are a match to TRBD2. The germline CDR1 and CDR2 sequences are MNHGY and SVAAGI. There are 13 residues in the CDR3. The V gene end was trimmed by 4 bases and the J gene end by 4 bases; junction bases not matched to a gene: 3. CDR3 loop: CASSSAGGYEQYF. The CDR3 nucleotides are TGTGCCAGCAGTTCGGCGGGAGGATACGAGCAGTACTTC.

The chain has TRBV12-3 or TRBV12-4 and TRBJ2-2, with a weak D call TRBD1 (5 bases). V gave up 6 bases and J gave up 9 bases, with 17 bases separating them. The CDR3 is 14 amino acids. The CDR3 region is CASSLPPRARELFF. CDR3 sequence (DNA): TGTGCCAGCAGCCTTCCCCCCAGGGCCCGGGAGCTGTTTTTT.

This clonotype was detected many times. This chain uses TRBV6-1 with TRBJ1-5, with no clear D. Germline values: CDR1 MNHNS, CDR2 SASEGT. Trimming removed 5 bases at V and 3 bases at J, with 8 bases between. The CDR3 is 13 amino acids. CDR3 protein: CASSLGYNQPQHF. The CDR3 region has the DNA TGTGCCAGCAGTCTGGGCTACAATCAGCCCCAGCATTTT.